A single sample gave rise to the 14 T cell receptor beta chains below, sequenced in a study of cytomegalovirus exposure and HLA in healthy donors. PCR involved 60 Vbeta and 13 Jbeta primers. The protocol was immunoSEQ multiplex PCR, while the TCRdb copy is restricted to in-frame clones and leaves out a portion. The table records 55,000 to 80,000 clones, about three quarters of them present only once. Sequencing used PBMCs. The receptors derive from a man aged 50 to 60 in good health and CMV-seropositive.

The chain recombines TRBV6-4 with TRBJ2-1; the match to TRBD2 covers 13 bases. The CDR3 sequence is 14 residues long. CDR1 is MRHNA and CDR2 is SNTAGT in the germline V gene. The J segment lost 7 bases and the V segment lost 3 bases, leaving 0 bases of the junction unmatched. CDR3 in DNA: TGTGCCAGCAGTGAACTAGCGGGGGGGAATGAGCAGTTCTTC. Its protein is CASSELAGGNEQFF.

The chain has TRBV2 and TRBJ2-3; TRBD1 matches 8 bases. This CDR3 is built from 15 residues. Germline trimming cut 7 bases from V and 0 bases from J; bases unmatched to any gene: 6. Germline V CDR1 and CDR2: SNHLY, FYNNEI. The CDR3 loop is CASTRQGTSTDTQYF. CDR3 nucleotides: TGTGCCAGCACCCGACAGGGGACTAGCACAGATACGCAGTATTTT.

V and J are TRBV4-3 and TRBJ2-7; 8 bases line up with TRBD1. V shed 6 bases, J shed 0 bases, and the junction held 4 bases outside the gene matches. CDR3 size: 14 residues. Looked up from germline, CDR1 is LGHNA and CDR2 is YSLEER. CDR3 loop: CASSRDRHSYEQYF. The CDR3 bases are TGCGCCAGCAGTCGGGACAGGCACTCCTACGAGCAGTACTTC.

The rearrangement links TRBV5-4 to TRBJ2-3, with 8 bases lining up with TRBD2. The J segment lost 0 bases and the V segment lost 5 bases, leaving 2 bases of the junction unmatched. The CDR3 consists of 14 residues. Germline CDR1 and CDR2: SGHNT and YYREEE (reference sequence). CDR3 DNA: TGTGCCAGCAGTCAGCGGGGGAGCACAGATACGCAGTATTTT. Protein sequence: CASSQRGSTDTQYF.

The CDR3 bases are TGTGCCAGCAGCCACCGGGACAGGAACTACGAGCAGTACTTC. This sequence encodes CASSHRDRNYEQYF. The chain is built from TRBV7-9 and TRBJ2-5; 8 bases align to TRBD1. TRBJ2-7 explains the end of the DNA better; the J call may be wrong. The CDR3 is 14 residues long. Germline CDR1 is SEHNR and CDR2 is FQNEAQ (reference sequence).

The chain combines TRBV15 with TRBJ2-3, with D possibly being TRBD2 (6 bases). The germline V and J ends were trimmed by 4 bases and 6 bases, with 11 bases remaining between them. Germline values: CDR1 LNHNV, CDR2 YYDKDF (reference sequence). There are 13 residues in the CDR3. The CDR3: CATSTPRGDTQYF. CDR3 nucleotide sequence: TGTGCCACCAGCACCCCGCGGGGCGATACGCAGTATTTT. Based on the CDR3 plus reference TRBV15 and TRBJ2-3, the full variable domain is DAMVIQNPRYQVTQFGKPVTLSCSQTLNHNVMYWYQQKSSQAPKLLFHYYDKDFNNEADTPDNFQSRRPNTSFCFLDIRSPGLGDTAMYLCATSTPRGDTQYFGPGTRLTVL.

The J gene is TRBJ2-3, the V gene TRBV13; 9 nucleotides line up with TRBD1. The V segment lost 4 bases and the J segment 5 bases; nucleotides outside the gene matches: 7. The CDR3 has 15 residues. Germline V lookup: CDR1 PRHDT, CDR2 FYEKMQ (reference sequence). CDR3 sequence reads: CASSSLRDREDTQYF. CDR3 nucleotides: TGTGCCAGCAGCTCCCTTAGGGACAGGGAAGATACGCAGTATTTT.

The J gene is TRBJ1-5, the V gene TRBV27, with 10 bases aligning to TRBD1. CDR3 length equals 16 residues. Trimming at V came to 2 bases and at J to 7 bases, leaving 8 bases not matched to a gene. The germline V gene has CDR1 MNHEY and CDR2 SMNVEV (reference sequence). The CDR3 sequence: CASSLLPTGGRQPQHF. The CDR3 DNA is TGTGCCAGCAGTTTACTTCCGACAGGGGGCAGGCAGCCCCAGCATTTT.

The chain has TRBV11-2 and TRBJ2-7, with a possible D match to TRBD1 (5 bases). The ends were cut back, 2 bases at V and 5 bases at J, with 19 bases in the middle. Per germline, CDR1 SGHAT and CDR2 FQNNGV. This CDR3 has 16 amino acids. The CDR3 loop reads CASSLIGSGPSHEQYF. CDR3 sequence (DNA): TGTGCCAGCAGCTTAATAGGGTCAGGGCCTTCCCACGAGCAGTACTTC. Complete variable domain (other parts from reference TRBV11-2 and TRBJ2-7): EAGVAQSPRYKIIEKRQSVAFWCNPISGHATLYWYQQILGQGPKLLIQFQNNGVVDDSQLPKDRFSAERLKGVDSTLKIQPAKLEDSAVYLCASSLIGSGPSHEQYFGPGTRLTVT.

V gene TRBV2 combines with J gene TRBJ1-3, with D tentatively TRBD1 (6 bases). The CDR3 contains 18 residues. Germline CDR1 and CDR2: SNHLY and FYNNEI. V gave up 1 base and J gave up 0 bases, with 16 bases separating them. This CDR3 reads CASSEGGTNRVSGNTIYF. The CDR3 coding sequence is TGTGCCAGCAGTGAAGGGGGGACTAACAGGGTCTCTGGAAACACCATATATTTT.

CDR3 sequence reads: CASRTGRGPYEQYF. CDR3 coding DNA: TGTGCCAGCAGGACGGGGCGGGGACCCTACGAGCAGTACTTC. The chain carries TRBV2 and TRBJ2-7, with D possibly matching TRBD2 (6 bases). V was pared by 6 bases and J by 2 bases, with 14 bases between. CDR1 is SNHLY and CDR2 is FYNNEI in the germline V gene. The CDR3 is 14 amino acids.

This clone has just a few counts. This CDR3 reads CASSQVPPGVGNQPQHF. In DNA form, the CDR3 reads TGCGCCAGCAGCCAAGTGCCCCCAGGGGTAGGCAATCAGCCCCAGCATTTT. The genes are TRBV4-1 and TRBJ1-5; TRBD1 might be the D (6 bases). The CDR3 totals 17 residues. The ends were cut back, 1 base at V and 2 bases at J, with 15 bases in the middle. CDR1 is MGHRA and CDR2 is YSYEKL in the germline V gene.

The chain has TRBV4-2 and TRBJ2-3; TRBD1 matches 9 bases. CDR3 size: 16 residues. The trim removed 1 base at V and 2 bases at J, leaving 4 bases unmatched. Per the germline V gene, CDR1 is LGHNA and CDR2 is YNFKEQ. CDR3 residues: CASSQAGQGNTDTQYF. Here the CDR3 DNA reads TGTGCCAGCAGCCAAGCGGGACAGGGAAACACAGATACGCAGTATTTT.

The CDR3 DNA follows: TGTGCCTGGAGAAGGCAGGGAGAAGCTTTCTTT. Its protein is CAWRRQGEAFF. This chain uses TRBV30 with TRBJ1-1; tentative D call: TRBD1 (5 bases). The V and J ends lost 3 bases and 8 bases respectively, with 10 bases between them. CDR1 is GTSNPN and CDR2 is SVGIG in the germline V gene (reference sequence). The CDR3 has 11 residues.